This TCR beta chain comes out of a study of blood T cells in healthy people across ages. The second PCR ran about 6 to 11 cycles with a sample-barcoded 5' primer and J-beta primers. In TCRdb, the 5' RACE reads were re-called with MiXCR into one record per CDR3 protein. The table records over 1,300,000 distinct CDR3 sequences, almost 60% of them present only once. Overall study results and limits: Age advanced and TCR beta diversity per million T cells fell, roughly linearly. Greater diversity and more naive CD4+ cells were seen in long-lived donors than in aged donors.

Trimming removed 7 bases at V and 4 bases at J, with 14 bases between. CDR1 and CDR2 from the germline V gene are SQVTM and ANQGSEA. CDR3 size: 13 residues. A few counts support this clonotype. Antigen: not known. The clonotype was recovered from a man between 18 and 35 years old in good health. The chain combines TRBV29-1 with TRBJ2-1; no clear D gene. The sequenced sample was blood. CDR3: CSGESYNYNEQFF. As DNA, the CDR3 is TGCAGCGGGGAATCTTACAATTACAATGAGCAGTTCTTC.